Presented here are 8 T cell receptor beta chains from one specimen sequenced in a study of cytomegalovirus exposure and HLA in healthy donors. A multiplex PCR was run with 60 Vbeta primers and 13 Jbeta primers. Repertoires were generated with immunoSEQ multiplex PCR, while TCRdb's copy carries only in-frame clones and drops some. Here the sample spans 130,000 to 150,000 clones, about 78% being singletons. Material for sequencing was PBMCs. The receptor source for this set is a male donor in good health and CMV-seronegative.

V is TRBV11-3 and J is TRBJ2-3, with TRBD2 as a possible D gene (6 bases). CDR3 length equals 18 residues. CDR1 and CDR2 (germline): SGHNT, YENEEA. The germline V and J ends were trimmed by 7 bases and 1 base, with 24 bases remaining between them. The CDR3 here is CASNLSGRDEWGTDTQYF. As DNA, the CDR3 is TGTGCCAGCAATCTTAGCGGACGGGATGAGTGGGGCACAGATACGCAGTATTTT.

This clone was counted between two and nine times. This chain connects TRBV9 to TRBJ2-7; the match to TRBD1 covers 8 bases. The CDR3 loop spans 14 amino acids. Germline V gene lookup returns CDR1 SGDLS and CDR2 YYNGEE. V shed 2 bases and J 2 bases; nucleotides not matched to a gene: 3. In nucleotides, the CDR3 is TGTGCCAGCAGCGTGACAGGGGCCACCTACGAGCAGTACTTC. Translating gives CASSVTGATYEQYF.

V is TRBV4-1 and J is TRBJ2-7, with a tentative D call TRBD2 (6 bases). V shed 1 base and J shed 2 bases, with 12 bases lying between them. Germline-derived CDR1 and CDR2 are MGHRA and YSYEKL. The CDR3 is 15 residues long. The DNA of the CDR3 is TGCGCCAGCAGCCAAGTGGAGGGAGGTCCCTACGAGCAGTACTTC. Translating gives CASSQVEGGPYEQYF.

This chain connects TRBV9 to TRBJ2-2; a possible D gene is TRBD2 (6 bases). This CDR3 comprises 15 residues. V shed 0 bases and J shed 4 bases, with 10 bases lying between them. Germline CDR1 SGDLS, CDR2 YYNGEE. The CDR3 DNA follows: TGTGCCAGCAGCGTAGATTTGCGGGGCACCGGGGAGCTGTTTTTT. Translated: CASSVDLRGTGELFF.

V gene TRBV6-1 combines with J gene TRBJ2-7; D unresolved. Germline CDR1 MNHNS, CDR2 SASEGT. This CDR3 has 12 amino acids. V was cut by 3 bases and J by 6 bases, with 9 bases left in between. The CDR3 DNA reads TGTGCCAGCAGTGAGAGTACTTGCGAGCAGTACTTC. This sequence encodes CASSESTCEQYF.

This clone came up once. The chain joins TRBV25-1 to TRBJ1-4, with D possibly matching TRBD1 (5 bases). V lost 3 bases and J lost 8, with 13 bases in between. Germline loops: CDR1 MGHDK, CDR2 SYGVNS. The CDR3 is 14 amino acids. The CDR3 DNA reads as TGTGCCAGCAGTGATCGGGGGTATCGCGAAAAACTGTTTTTT. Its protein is CASSDRGYREKLFF.

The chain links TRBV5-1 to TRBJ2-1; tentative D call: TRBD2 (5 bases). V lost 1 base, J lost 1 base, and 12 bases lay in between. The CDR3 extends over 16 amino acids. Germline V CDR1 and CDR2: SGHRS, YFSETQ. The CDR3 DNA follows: TGCGCCAGCAGCTTGCAGGCGGGCACTTCCTACAATGAGCAGTTCTTC. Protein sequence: CASSLQAGTSYNEQFF.

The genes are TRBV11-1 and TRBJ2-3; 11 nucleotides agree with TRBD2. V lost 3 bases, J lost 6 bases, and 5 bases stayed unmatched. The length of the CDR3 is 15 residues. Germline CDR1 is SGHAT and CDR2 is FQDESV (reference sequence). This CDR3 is CASSLELAGVDTQYF. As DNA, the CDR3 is TGTGCCAGCAGCTTGGAACTAGCGGGGGTGGATACGCAGTATTTT.